These T cell receptor beta chains were read from a single sample in a study of T cells after yellow fever vaccination. Via MiXCR, TCRdb re-called the 5' RACE reads, giving one row per CDR3 protein. Here the sample spans a few hundred thousand distinct CDR3 sequences, approximately 8% being singletons. The sequences come from PBMCs, collected about 41 days after the first yellow fever vaccination. These TCRs come from a man younger than 35 who received the YFV17D yellow fever vaccine. The CDR3 runs from the conserved cysteine through the conserved F or W. The D gene is left open where the match is weak. Some rows have no size entry. The others give once, few or many, or a class for an expanded clone.

V gene	clone size	D gene	J gene	CDR3 DNA	CDR3 protein
TRBV14	.	.	TRBJ1-5	TGTGCCAGCAGCCAAGAATCCAGGGCGATGAATCAGCCCCAGCATTTT	CASSQESRAMNQPQHF
TRBV5-1	few	TRBD2	TRBJ2-5	TGCGCCAGCAGCTTAATGACTAGCGGGGGCCAAGAGACCCAGTACTTC	CASSLMTSGGQETQYF
TRBV7-2	.	.	TRBJ1-2	TGTGCCAGCAGCCCACTTTACCGGGGCTACACCTTC	CASSPLYRGYTF
TRBV7-9	.	.	TRBJ2-3	TGTGCCAGCAGCTTATTGGGCGAGTTCACCCCAGATACGCAGTATTTT	CASSLLGEFTPDTQYF
TRBV7-2	few	TRBD1	TRBJ2-2	TGTGCCAGCAGCTCGGTAATCCAGGGGGCTCGCACCGGGGAGCTGTTTTTT	CASSSVIQGARTGELFF
TRBV20-1	.	.	TRBJ2-7	TGCAGTGCTAGAGTAGGGACGGGGGTCTACGAGCAGTACTTC	CSARVGTGVYEQYF
TRBV7-3	.	.	TRBJ1-4	TGTGCCAGCAGCTTAAGTGGGCAAGTTAGTGAAAAACTGTTTTTT	CASSLSGQVSEKLFF
TRBV6-2/TRBV6-3	many	.	TRBJ1-2	TGTGCCAGCAGCTCCCCCCCGTGGGGTTATGGCTACACCTTC	CASSSPPWGYGYTF
TRBV7-2	many	.	TRBJ2-3	TGTGCCAGCAAAGTTATGGGGGCGGAGGATACGCAGTATTTT	CASKVMGAEDTQYF
TRBV6-1	few	TRBD2	TRBJ2-1	TGTGCCAGCAGGGCCATGACTAGCGGGGTGAATGAGCAGTTCTTC	CASRAMTSGVNEQFF
TRBV5-1	many	.	TRBJ2-7	TGCGCCAGCAGCTCTAACTACGAGCAGTACTTC	CASSSNYEQYF
TRBV13	.	.	TRBJ2-1	TGTGCCAGCAGCCAACTGGGGCATGAGCAGTTCTTC	CASSQLGHEQFF
TRBV12-3/TRBV12-4	many	.	TRBJ2-2	TGTGCCAGCAGTTTAAACTGGGGGGCGGACACCGGGGAGCTGTTTTTT	CASSLNWGADTGELFF
TRBV28	.	TRBD1	TRBJ2-2	TGTGCCAGCAGTTCAGGGACAGGAGCGGCCGGGGAGCTGTTTTTT	CASSSGTGAAGELFF
TRBV6-2/TRBV6-3	few	TRBD1	TRBJ2-5	TGTGCCAGCAGTTACGGTTCAGGCAGGGGGCGAAAAGAGACCCAGTACTTC	CASSYGSGRGRKETQYF
TRBV4-3	.	.	TRBJ2-3	TGCGCCAGCAGCCAAGAGGCTGGGGCCACAGATACGCAGTATTTT	CASSQEAGATDTQYF
TRBV24-1	few	TRBD2	TRBJ2-3	TGTGCCACCAGTGACCCTGGACTAGGCGGCACAGATACGCAGTATTTT	CATSDPGLGGTDTQYF
TRBV10-1	.	.	TRBJ1-4	TGCGCCAGCAGGAAAAAACCTGGTGAAAAACTGTTTTTT	CASRKKPGEKLFF
TRBV18	many	TRBD1	TRBJ1-1	TGTGCCAGCTCGCGACAGGGGACGCGCACTGAAGCTTTCTTT	CASSRQGTRTEAFF
TRBV6-5	many	TRBD2	TRBJ2-1	TGTGCCAGCAGTTACTATTTCGGGGGGGTGTCCTACAATGAGCAGTTCTTC	CASSYYFGGVSYNEQFF
TRBV18	few	.	TRBJ2-3	TGTGCCAGCTCACCTCTTTCCGGGGGCGCAGATACGCAGTATTTT	CASSPLSGGADTQYF
TRBV6-1	few	.	TRBJ1-5	TGTGCCAGCAGTGACCTCTCATGGACGAGCAATCAGCCCCAGCATTTT	CASSDLSWTSNQPQHF
TRBV5-1	.	.	TRBJ1-3	TGCGCCAGCAGCTTGGACTTCTCTGGAAACACCATATATTTT	CASSLDFSGNTIYF
TRBV7-2	.	.	TRBJ2-5	TGTGCCAGCAGCTTACCCCTAGGGGGCCAAGAGACCCAGTACTTC	CASSLPLGGQETQYF
TRBV6-1	few	.	TRBJ1-4	TGTGCCAGCAGAGTCGGAACAGCCTACGAAAAACTGTTTTTT	CASRVGTAYEKLFF
TRBV6-2/TRBV6-3	.	.	TRBJ1-6	TGTGCCAGCAGTTACAGCGGGGGTAAATCACCCCTCCACTTT	CASSYSGGKSPLHF
TRBV20-1	.	.	TRBJ1-2	TGCAGTGCTAGAGAACCCCAGGAGGTGTATGGCTACACCTTC	CSAREPQEVYGYTF